Given below is one T cell receptor beta chain in context. Its specificity is unknown. TCRdb itself ran the 5' RACE reads through MiXCR, one entry per CDR3 protein. There are 300,000 to 400,000 distinct CDR3 sequences in the sample; roughly 15% occur only once, and about a fifth lies in the top ten. The sample comes from a study of T-cell memory formation after mild COVID-19. Study as a whole: Each donor largely had its own TCR clusters.

Study-level points and caveats: The authors left the SARS-CoV-2 specificity of second-wave clones peaking on day 37 unconfirmed. CD4+ contracting clones were mainly CM and EM; CD8+ ones, EMRA. The study found balanced CD4/CD8 in clones contracting day 15 to 85 and a CD4+ lean in later expanders.

Germline CDR1 is SQVTM and CDR2 is ANQGSEA. The CDR3 spans 15 residues. V trimming: 8 bases; J trimming: 0 bases; junction bases outside the gene matches: 7. Sequencing used PBMCs or a T cell subset sorted from them (not recorded which). This sequence joins TRBV29-1 and TRBJ2-1; 10 bases fit TRBD2. The origin of this receptor is a man aged 18 to 35 who had mild COVID-19 (a few samples of this study predate the infection). Cell type and time point are not known. CDR3 sequence (DNA): TGCAGCAGTAGCGGGGGGCGAAACTCCTACAATGAGCAGTTCTTC. Its translation: CSSSGGRNSYNEQFF.